The entry that follows covers one T cell receptor (beta chain) sequence. Germline V CDR1 and CDR2: MGHRA, YSYEKL. The V gene end was trimmed by 2 bases and the J gene end by 7 bases; junction bases not matched to a gene: 12. CDR3 length: 17 residues. These data originate in a study of blood T cell repertoires in COVID-19. Study overall: Sample material is recorded as cDNA or gDNA derived from T cells, B-cell-depleted T cells, or PBMCs.

In the original processing: Nucleated cell number was recorded as an estimate derived from reference gene primer amplification. Produced via immunoSEQ multiplex PCR; TCRdb's table is partial and in-frame only. For V, J and clone size, that table is used; D and trimming come from the DNA. The sample carries 120,000 or so clones, around four fifths recorded once. This chain uses TRBV4-1 with TRBJ2-1, with TRBD2 matching 9 bases. Sequenced input: peripheral blood. This clonotype was obtained from a human donor in a cohort sampled during active COVID-19. The CDR3 sequence is CASSQSDAGGPGNEQFF. As DNA, the CDR3 is TGCGCCAGCAGCCAAAGTGACGCGGGGGGGCCGGGGAATGAGCAGTTCTTC.